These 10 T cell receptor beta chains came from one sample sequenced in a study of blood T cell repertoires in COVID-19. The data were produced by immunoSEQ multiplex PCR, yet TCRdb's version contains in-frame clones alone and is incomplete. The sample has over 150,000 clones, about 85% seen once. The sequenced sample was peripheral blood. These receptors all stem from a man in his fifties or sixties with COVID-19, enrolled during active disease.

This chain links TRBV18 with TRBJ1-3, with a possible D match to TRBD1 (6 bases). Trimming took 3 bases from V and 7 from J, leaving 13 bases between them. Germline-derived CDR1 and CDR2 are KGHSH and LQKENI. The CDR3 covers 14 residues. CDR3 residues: CASSPTQGRNTIYF. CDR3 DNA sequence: TGTGCCAGCTCACCCACCCAGGGGCGGAACACCATATATTTT.

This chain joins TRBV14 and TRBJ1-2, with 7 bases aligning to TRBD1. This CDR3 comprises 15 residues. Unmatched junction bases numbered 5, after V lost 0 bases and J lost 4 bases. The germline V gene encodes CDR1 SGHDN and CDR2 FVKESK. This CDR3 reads CASSQDDRVIYGYTF. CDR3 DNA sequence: TGTGCCAGCAGCCAAGATGACAGGGTTATCTATGGCTACACCTTC.

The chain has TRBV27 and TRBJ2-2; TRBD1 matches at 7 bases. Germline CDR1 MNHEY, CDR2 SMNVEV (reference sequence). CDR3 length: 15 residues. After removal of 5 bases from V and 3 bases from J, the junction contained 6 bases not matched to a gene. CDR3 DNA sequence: TGTGCCAGCAGTGGGGACAGAACACACACCGGGGAGCTGTTTTTT. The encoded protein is CASSGDRTHTGELFF.

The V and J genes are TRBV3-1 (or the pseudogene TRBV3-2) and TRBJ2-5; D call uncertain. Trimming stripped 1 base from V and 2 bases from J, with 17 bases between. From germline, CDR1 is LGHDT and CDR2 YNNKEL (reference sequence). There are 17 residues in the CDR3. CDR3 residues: CASSQATPGLWQETQYF. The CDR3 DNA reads TGTGCCAGCAGCCAAGCTACCCCGGGTCTTTGGCAAGAGACCCAGTACTTC.

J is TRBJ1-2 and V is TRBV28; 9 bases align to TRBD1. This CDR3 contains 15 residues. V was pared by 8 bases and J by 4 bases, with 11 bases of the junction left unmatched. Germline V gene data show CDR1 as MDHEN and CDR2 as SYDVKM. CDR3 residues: CASGGGQGGFYGYTF. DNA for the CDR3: TGTGCCAGCGGAGGGGGACAGGGAGGTTTCTATGGCTACACCTTC.

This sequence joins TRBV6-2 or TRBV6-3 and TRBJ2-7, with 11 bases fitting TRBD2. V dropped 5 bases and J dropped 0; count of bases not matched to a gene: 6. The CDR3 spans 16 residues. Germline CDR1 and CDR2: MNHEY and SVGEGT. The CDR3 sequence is CASSQHSGRDSYEQYF. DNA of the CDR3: TGTGCCAGCAGTCAGCATAGCGGGAGGGACTCCTACGAGCAGTACTTC.

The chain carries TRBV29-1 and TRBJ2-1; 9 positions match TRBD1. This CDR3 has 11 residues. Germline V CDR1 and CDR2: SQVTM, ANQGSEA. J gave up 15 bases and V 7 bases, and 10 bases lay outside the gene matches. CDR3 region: CSAVQGAGSFF. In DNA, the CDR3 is TGCAGCGCTGTACAGGGGGCTGGTTCGTTCTTC.

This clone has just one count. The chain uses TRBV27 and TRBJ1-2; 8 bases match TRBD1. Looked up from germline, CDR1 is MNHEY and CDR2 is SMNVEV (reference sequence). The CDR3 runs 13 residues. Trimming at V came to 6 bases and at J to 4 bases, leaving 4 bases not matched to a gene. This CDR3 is CASSRGTGYGYTF. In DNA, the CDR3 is TGTGCCAGCAGCAGAGGGACAGGCTATGGCTACACCTTC.

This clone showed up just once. In DNA, the CDR3 is TGTGCCAGCAGCCCTAGCGGGGGCCGCACAGATACGCAGTATTTT. Translated, it gives CASSPSGGRTDTQYF. The chain couples TRBV4-2 to TRBJ2-3; the match to TRBD2 covers 10 bases. Trimming at V came to 4 bases and at J to 1 base, leaving 2 bases not matched to a gene. CDR1 is LGHNA and CDR2 is YNFKEQ in the germline V gene. The CDR3 is 15 amino acids.

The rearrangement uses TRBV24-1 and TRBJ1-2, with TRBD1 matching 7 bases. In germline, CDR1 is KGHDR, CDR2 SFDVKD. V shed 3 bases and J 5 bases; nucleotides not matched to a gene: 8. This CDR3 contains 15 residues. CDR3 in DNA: TGTGCCACCAGTGATGGCGACAGGGACTCGTATGGCTACACCTTC. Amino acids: CATSDGDRDSYGYTF.